The T cell receptor (beta chain) described here comes from a study of blood T cell repertoires in COVID-19. Study-level information: Sites across the United States, Italy and Spain contributed samples from acute and convalescent COVID-19. In each case, the material was cDNA or gDNA derived from T cells, B-cell-depleted T cells, or PBMCs.

From germline, CDR1 is SQVTM and CDR2 ANQGSEA. V was pared by 3 bases and J by 3 bases, with 8 bases of the junction left unmatched. This CDR3 has 15 amino acids. Authors' analysis steps: Nucleated cell number was recorded as an estimate derived from reference gene primer amplification. The repertoire was sequenced with immunoSEQ multiplex PCR; TCRdb's copy has only in-frame clones and lacks some. V, J and clone size were drawn from that table, and D and trimming were deduced from the DNA. This repertoire shows roughly 160,000 clones, under 90% found once; its top ten account for approximately 10%. Sequencing was performed on peripheral blood. The chain couples TRBV29-1 to TRBJ2-7; 10 bases map to TRBD2. The TCR originated in an elderly woman with active or convalescent COVID-19. The CDR3 region is CSVESSGSTDYEQYF. The DNA of the CDR3 is TGCAGCGTTGAGTCTAGCGGGAGCACTGACTACGAGCAGTACTTC.